A single T cell receptor beta chain is shown here with its context. There is no known antigen for this receptor. No much larger clone exists at a distance of one base, and base qualities are not known. Per the publication, the time point label means: about 28 days (+/-7) after the second vaccine dose. AZD1222 recipients with second doses at about 4 weeks or about 12 weeks were pooled, because spike-specific TCR depth and breadth did not differ between schedules. Vaccinee samples came from UK trials COV001 and COV002, including a single-blind randomized controlled phase 2/3 trial of AZD1222 (ChAdOx1 nCoV-19) in healthy adults. Trial participant PBMC samples were collected at day 0 and day 28 after the second dose for TCRbeta chain sequencing. This record comes from a study of T cell responses to AZD1222 COVID-19 vaccine (dated by TCRdb to about 2021). At the level of the whole study: TCR sequencing covered 230 or so trial participants: roughly 200 given two doses of AZD1222 and 26 given two doses of MenACWY control vaccine. Trial participants were enrolled by age into subgroups of 18-55, 56-69 and 70-plus years, and about 150, 27 and 61 TCR-sequenced participants, respectively, were included in these subgroups. Beyond this particular receptor, the publication reports: Nearly half of unique spike-specific TCRs reportedly recognized epitopes outside regions mutated in the B.1.351 and B.1.1.7 variants. In the small 56-69-year group, the increase in depth fell short of significance, most likely because of low power. Participants were mostly white British and included more females than males, and it was suggested by the authors that clonal diversity may have been underestimated. Conclusions about previously exposed vaccinees are limited because only five to seven AZD1222 recipients were SARS-CoV-2 seropositive at baseline. Because no day 14 peak-response samples were available, repertoires were characterized only after the peak T cell response. Spike-specific TCR breadth and depth rose significantly after two AZD1222 doses compared with day 0 and with MenACWY recipients. Vaccine-associated CD4 TCRs spanned the whole spike protein, with dominant responses in regions 160-218 and 743-854.

CDR1 and CDR2, per the germline V gene, are SGHDN and FVKESK. The CDR3 holds 13 amino acids from the cysteine to the phenylalanine. The retained sequence is limited to the CDR3, 39 bases, with the frame set at the first base. The germline ends are 4 bases apart after V is trimmed by 0 bases and J by 4 bases. The CDR3 regions of human TCRbeta chains were subjected to immunosequencing. The authors' analysis ran thus. Repertoire TCRs were checked for matches against a reference library of SARS-CoV-2-specific TCRs that had been generated using the MIRA antigen-specificity platform. Breadth was defined as the fraction of unique TCRs that were SARS-CoV-2-associated, and depth was defined as the fraction of total T cells that were SARS-CoV-2-associated. Using the MIRA data, every spike-specific TCR was mapped to the spike region that the TCR reacted to and assigned to either a CD4 or a CD8 class. Log10-transformed breadth and depth values were compared by one-way ANOVA with Sidak's multiple comparisons tests. Drawn from immuneACCESS, this table holds only the in-frame rearrangements with V and J called that TCRdb kept. Clones are partly lost; checked studies trace under half to an unresolved V gene and leave the rest unexplained. The V and J calls and clone size are taken from that table; D and trimming were inferred from the DNA. For this sample the table gives about 100,000 clones, of which roughly 90% were detected only once. The biggest ten clones account for about 8.1% of the sample.

This sequence was found in an adult who received the AZD1222 COVID-19 vaccine. This specimen consisted of peripheral blood, obtained 28 days after the second AZD1222 dose. The chain joins TRBV14 to TRBJ2-1, with the D gene too uncertain to name. The DNA is as follows: TGTGCCAGCAGCCAAGATTTTTACAATGAGCAGTTCTTC. Its amino acids are CASSQDFYNEQFF.